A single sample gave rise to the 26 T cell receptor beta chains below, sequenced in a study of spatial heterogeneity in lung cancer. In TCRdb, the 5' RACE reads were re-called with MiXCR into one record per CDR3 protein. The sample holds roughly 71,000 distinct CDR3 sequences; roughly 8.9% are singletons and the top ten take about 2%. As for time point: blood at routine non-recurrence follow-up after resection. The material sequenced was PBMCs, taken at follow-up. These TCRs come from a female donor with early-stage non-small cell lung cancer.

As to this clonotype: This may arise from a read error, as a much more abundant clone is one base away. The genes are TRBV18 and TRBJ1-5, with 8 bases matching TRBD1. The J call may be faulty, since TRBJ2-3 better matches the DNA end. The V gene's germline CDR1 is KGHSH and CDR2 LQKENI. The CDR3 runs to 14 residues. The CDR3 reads CASSPGQGGQPQYF. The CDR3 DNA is TGTGCCAGCTCACCCGGACAGGGCGGACAGCCCCAGTATTTT.

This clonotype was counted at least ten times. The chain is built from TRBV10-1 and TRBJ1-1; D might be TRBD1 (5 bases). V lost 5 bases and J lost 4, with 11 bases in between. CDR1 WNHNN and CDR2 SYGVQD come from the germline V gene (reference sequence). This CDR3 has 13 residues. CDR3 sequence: CASSPSRATEAFF. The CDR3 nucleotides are TGCGCCAGCAGTCCCTCCAGGGCCACTGAAGCTTTCTTT.

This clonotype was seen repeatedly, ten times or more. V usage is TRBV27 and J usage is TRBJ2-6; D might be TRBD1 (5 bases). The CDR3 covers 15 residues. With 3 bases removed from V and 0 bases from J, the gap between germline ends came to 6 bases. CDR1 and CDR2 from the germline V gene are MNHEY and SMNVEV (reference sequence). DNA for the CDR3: TGTGCCAGCAGTTTCCAGGGCTCTGGGGCCAACGTCCTGACTTTC. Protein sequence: CASSFQGSGANVLTF.

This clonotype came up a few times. The CDR3 region has the DNA TGTGCCAGCATCCTAGGGGAGGCCCTGGGCGGCTACACCTTC. Residues: CASILGEALGGYTF. The chain combines TRBV6-1 with TRBJ1-2; tentative D call: TRBD1 (5 bases). CDR1 is MNHNS, CDR2 SASEGT, per germline. Between the trimmed V and J ends, which lost 7 bases and 8 bases, there was a span of 20 bases. The CDR3 runs to 14 residues.

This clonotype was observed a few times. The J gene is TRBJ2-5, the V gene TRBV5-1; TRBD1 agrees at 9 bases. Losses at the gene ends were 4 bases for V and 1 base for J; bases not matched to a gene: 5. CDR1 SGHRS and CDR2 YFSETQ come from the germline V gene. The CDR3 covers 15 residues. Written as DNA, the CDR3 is TGCGCCAGCAGCCCATGGACAGGGGCCCAAGAGACCCAGTACTTC. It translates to CASSPWTGAQETQYF.

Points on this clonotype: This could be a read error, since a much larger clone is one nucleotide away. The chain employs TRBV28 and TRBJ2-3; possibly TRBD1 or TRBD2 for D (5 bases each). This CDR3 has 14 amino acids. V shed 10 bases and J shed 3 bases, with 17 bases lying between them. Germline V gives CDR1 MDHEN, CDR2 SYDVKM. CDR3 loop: CANKPGPGTDTQYF. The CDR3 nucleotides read TGTGCCAACAAGCCGGGGCCGGGAACAGATACGCAGTATTTT.

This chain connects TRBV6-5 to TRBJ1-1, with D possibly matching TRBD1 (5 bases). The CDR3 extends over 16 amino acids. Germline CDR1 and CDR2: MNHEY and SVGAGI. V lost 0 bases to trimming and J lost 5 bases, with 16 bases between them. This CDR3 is CASSYSRGPPGTEAFF. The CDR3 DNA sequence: TGTGCCAGCAGTTACTCGAGGGGACCCCCTGGAACTGAAGCTTTCTTT.

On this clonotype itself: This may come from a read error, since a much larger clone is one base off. Here the CDR3 reads CTSSLPGGNEQFF. Written as DNA, the CDR3 is TGTACCAGCAGTTTACCAGGGGGCAATGAGCAGTTCTTC. This chain uses TRBV27 with TRBJ2-1; the match to TRBD1 covers 7 bases. CDR1 is MNHEY and CDR2 is SMNVEV in the germline V gene (reference sequence). The CDR3 is 13 residues long.

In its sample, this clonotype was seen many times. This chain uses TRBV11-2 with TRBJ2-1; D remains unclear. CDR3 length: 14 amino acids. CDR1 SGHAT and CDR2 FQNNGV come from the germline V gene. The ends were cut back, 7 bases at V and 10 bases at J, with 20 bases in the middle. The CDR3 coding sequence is TGTGCCAGCAACCACTGGGGTAGAGTTCGGGAGCAGTTCTTC. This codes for CASNHWGRVREQFF.

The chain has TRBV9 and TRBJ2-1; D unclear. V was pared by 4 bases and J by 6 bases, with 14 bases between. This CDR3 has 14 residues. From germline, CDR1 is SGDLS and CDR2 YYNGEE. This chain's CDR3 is CASSPMELSNEQFF. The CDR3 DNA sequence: TGTGCCAGCAGCCCAATGGAATTGAGCAATGAGCAGTTCTTC.

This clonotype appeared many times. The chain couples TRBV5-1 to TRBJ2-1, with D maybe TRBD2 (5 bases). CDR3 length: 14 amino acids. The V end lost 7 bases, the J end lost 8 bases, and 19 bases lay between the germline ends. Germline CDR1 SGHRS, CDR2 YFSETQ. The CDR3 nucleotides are TGCGCCAGCGCCATGGGCTCCGGGGTCGATGAGCAGTTCTTC. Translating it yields CASAMGSGVDEQFF.

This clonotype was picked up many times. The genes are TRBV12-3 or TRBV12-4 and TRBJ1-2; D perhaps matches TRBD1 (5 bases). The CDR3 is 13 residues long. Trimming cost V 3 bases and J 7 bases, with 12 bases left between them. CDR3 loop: CASSFVGAGGYTF. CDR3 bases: TGTGCCAGCAGTTTCGTAGGGGCTGGTGGCTACACCTTC.

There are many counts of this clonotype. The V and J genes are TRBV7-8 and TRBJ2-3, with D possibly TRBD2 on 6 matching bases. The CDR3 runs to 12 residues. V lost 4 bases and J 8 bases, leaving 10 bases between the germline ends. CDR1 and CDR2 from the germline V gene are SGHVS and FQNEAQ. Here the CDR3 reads CASSSGRGTQYF. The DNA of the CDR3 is TGTGCCAGCAGCTCCGGGAGAGGTACGCAGTATTTT.

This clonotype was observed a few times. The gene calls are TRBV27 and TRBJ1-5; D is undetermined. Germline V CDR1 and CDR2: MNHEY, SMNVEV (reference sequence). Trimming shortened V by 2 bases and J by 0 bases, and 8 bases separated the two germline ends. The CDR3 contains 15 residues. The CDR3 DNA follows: TGTGCCAGCAGTTTAGTTCGGGATAGCAATCAGCCCCAGCATTTT. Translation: CASSLVRDSNQPQHF.

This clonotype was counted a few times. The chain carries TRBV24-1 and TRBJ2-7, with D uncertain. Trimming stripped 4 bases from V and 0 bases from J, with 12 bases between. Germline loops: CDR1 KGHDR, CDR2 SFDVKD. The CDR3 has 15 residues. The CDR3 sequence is CATSDLQGPSYEQYF. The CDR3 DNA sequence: TGTGCCACCAGTGACCTACAAGGACCCTCCTACGAGCAGTACTTC.

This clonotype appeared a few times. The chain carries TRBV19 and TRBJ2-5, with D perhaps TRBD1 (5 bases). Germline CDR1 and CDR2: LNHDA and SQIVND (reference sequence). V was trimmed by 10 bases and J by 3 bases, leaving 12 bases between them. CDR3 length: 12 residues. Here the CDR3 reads CATKGREETQYF. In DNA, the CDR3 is TGTGCCACCAAGGGGCGAGAAGAGACCCAGTACTTC.

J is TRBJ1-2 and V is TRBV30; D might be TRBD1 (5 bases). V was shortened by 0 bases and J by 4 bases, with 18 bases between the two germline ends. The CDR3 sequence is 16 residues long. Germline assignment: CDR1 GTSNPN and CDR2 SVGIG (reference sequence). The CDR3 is CAWSVLGRVVGYGYTF. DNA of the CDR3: TGTGCCTGGAGTGTACTGGGCAGGGTGGTCGGCTATGGCTACACCTTC. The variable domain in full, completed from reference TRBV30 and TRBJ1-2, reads SQTIHQWPATLVQPVGSPLSLECTVEGTSNPNLYWYRQAAGRGLQLLFYSVGIGQISSEVPQNLSASRPQDRQFILSSKKLLLSDSGFYLCAWSVLGRVVGYGYTFGSGTRLTVV.

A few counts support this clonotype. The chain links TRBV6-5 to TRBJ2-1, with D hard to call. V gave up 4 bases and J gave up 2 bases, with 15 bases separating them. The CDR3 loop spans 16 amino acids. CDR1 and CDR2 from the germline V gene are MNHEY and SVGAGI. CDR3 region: CASSLAVEPAYNEQFF. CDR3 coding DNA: TGTGCCAGCAGTTTGGCCGTAGAACCTGCCTACAATGAGCAGTTCTTC.

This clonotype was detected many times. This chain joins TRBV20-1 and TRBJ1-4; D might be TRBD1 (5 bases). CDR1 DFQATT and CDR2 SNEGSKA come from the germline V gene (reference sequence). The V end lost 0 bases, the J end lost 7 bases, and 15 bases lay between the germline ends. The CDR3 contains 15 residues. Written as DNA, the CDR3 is TGCAGTGCTAGAGATCCCCGGCAGGGAGGTGAAAAACTGTTTTTT. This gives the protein CSARDPRQGGEKLFF.

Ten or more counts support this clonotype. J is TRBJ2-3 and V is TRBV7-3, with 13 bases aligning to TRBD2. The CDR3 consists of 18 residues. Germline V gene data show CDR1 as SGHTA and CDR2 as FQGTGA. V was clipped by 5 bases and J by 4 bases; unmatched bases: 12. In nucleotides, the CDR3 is TGTGCCAGCAGCCCAGGCACTAGCGGGAGGGCCACGGCAGATACGCAGTATTTT. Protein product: CASSPGTSGRATADTQYF.

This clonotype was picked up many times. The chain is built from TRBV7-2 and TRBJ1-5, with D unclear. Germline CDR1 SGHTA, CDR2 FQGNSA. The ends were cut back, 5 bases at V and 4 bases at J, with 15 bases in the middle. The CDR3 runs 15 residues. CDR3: CASSPRNLANQPQHF. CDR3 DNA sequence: TGTGCCAGCAGCCCCAGGAACCTAGCGAATCAGCCCCAGCATTTT.

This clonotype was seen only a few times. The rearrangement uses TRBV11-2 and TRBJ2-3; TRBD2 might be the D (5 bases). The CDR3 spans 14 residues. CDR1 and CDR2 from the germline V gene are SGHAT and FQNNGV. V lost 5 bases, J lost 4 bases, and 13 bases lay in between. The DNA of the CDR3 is TGTGCCAGCAGCCCTCGACGGGAAGCAGATACGCAGTATTTT. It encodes CASSPRREADTQYF.

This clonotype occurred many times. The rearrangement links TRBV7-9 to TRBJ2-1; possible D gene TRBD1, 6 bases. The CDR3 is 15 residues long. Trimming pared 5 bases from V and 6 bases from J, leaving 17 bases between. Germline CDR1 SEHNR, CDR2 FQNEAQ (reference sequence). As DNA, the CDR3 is TGTGCCAGCAGCCCCCGCGGCGGCAGGGGCAATGAGCAGTTCTTC. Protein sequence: CASSPRGGRGNEQFF.

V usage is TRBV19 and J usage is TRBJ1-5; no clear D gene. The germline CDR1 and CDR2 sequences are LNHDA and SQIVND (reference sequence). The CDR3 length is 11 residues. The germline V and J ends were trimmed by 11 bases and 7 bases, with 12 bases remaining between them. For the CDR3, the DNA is TGTGCCGCGGGATGGGAGCAGCCCCAGCATTTT. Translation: CAAGWEQPQHF.

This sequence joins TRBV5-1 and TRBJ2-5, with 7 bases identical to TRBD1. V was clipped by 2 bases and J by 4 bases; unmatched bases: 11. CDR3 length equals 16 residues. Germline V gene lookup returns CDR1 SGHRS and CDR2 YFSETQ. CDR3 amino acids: CASSFAGGYDGETQYF. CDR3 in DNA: TGCGCCAGCAGCTTTGCAGGGGGTTACGACGGAGAGACCCAGTACTTC. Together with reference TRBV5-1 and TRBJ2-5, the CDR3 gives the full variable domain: KAGVTQTPRYLIKTRGQQVTLSCSPISGHRSVSWYQQTPGQGLQFLFEYFSETQRNKGNFPGRFSGRQFSNSRSEMNVSTLELGDSALYLCASSFAGGYDGETQYFGPGTRLLVL.

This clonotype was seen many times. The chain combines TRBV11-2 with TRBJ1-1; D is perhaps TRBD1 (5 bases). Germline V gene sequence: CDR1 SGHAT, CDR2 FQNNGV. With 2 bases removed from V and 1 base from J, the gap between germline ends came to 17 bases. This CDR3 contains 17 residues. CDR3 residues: CASSLWRSGTANTEAFF. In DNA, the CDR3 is TGTGCCAGCAGCTTATGGCGGTCCGGGACCGCGAACACTGAAGCTTTCTTT. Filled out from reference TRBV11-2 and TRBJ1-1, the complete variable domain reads EAGVAQSPRYKIIEKRQSVAFWCNPISGHATLYWYQQILGQGPKLLIQFQNNGVVDDSQLPKDRFSAERLKGVDSTLKIQPAKLEDSAVYLCASSLWRSGTANTEAFFGQGTRLTVV.